This is a list of T cell receptor beta chains from one sample in a study of blood T cell repertoires in COVID-19. Assay: immunoSEQ multiplex PCR; the TCRdb copy retains only in-frame clones and omits some. The sample carries about 190,000 clones, 84% recorded once. Sequencing was carried out using PBMCs or T cells enriched from blood (not recorded which). All receptors come from a woman aged 25 to 45 who had been exposed to COVID-19. Both conserved end residues are part of each CDR3. Each record gives: clone size, V gene, D gene, J gene, CDR3 DNA, CDR3 protein. D genes are given only for firm matches. Not all rows give a size; the values are once, few, many and, for expanded clones, a class.

NA,TRBV19,TRBD1,TRBJ1-2,TGTGCCAGTAGGGGGGACAGGTCTCTAGCTAACTATGGCTACACCTTC,CASRGDRSLANYGYTF
once,TRBV5-4,NA,TRBJ1-1,TGTGCCAGCAGCCCCCTCCGGCTTTGGACACCGAACACTGAAGCTTTCTTT,CASSPLRLWTPNTEAFF
NA,TRBV5-1,NA,TRBJ2-2,TGCGCCAGCAGTAGGAGCACCGGGGAGCTGTTTTTT,CASSRSTGELFF
once,TRBV2,NA,TRBJ2-1,TGTGCCAGCAGTGGTACGAGCTCCTACAATGAGCAGTTCTTC,CASSGTSSYNEQFF
NA,TRBV5-6,NA,TRBJ1-1,TGTGCCAGCAGCTACAGACATAACCCGGGGGGGGTTGCTTTCTTT,CASSYRHNPGGVAFF
NA,TRBV6-2/TRBV6-3,NA,TRBJ1-4,TGTGCCAGCAGTCCATGGACAATTAGGGATGAAAAACTGTTTTTT,CASSPWTIRDEKLFF
NA,TRBV28,TRBD1,TRBJ2-7,TGTGCCAGCAGTTTATGGGGGGACAGGGCCTACGAGCAGTACTTC,CASSLWGDRAYEQYF
few,TRBV2,TRBD1,TRBJ1-4,TGTGCCAGCAGCCGCAGACAGGGTAGCGAAAAACTGTTTTTT,CASSRRQGSEKLFF
NA,TRBV10-3,TRBD1,TRBJ1-6,TGTGCCATCAGTCAGACAGGGGATAATTCACCCCTCCACTTT,CAISQTGDNSPLHF
NA,TRBV2,TRBD1,TRBJ2-5,TGTGCCAGCAGTGTTACAGGGGAGTGGGAGACCCAGTACTTC,CASSVTGEWETQYF
NA,TRBV9,NA,TRBJ1-5,TGTGCCAGCAGCGCGACAGGAGATAGCAATCAGCCCCAGCATTTT,CASSATGDSNQPQHF
NA,TRBV19,NA,TRBJ1-5,TGTGCCAGTAGTACCCAGGACGACAGTAAGAGGCATTTT,CASSTQDDSKRHF
NA,TRBV18,TRBD1,TRBJ1-1,TGTGCCAGCTCACAGACAGGGGGTAGTAACACTGAAGCTTTCTTT,CASSQTGGSNTEAFF
NA,TRBV2,TRBD1,TRBJ1-2,TGTGCGGTCGAAGGGGGCTCCGGCTACACCTTC,CAVEGGSGYTF
NA,TRBV30,NA,TRBJ2-5,TGTGCCTGGAGTGTAGAGGCGGTCCAAGAGACCCAGTACTTC,CAWSVEAVQETQYF
NA,TRBV4-1,TRBD1,TRBJ1-2,TGCGCCAGCAGCCCACAGAGGGGACAGGGAGGGCGGGTTTATGGCTACACCTTC,CASSPQRGQGGRVYGYTF
NA,TRBV2,NA,TRBJ2-5,TGTGCCAGCGTAAGAGGGGGGGGCTTGGAGACCCAGTACTTC,CASVRGGGLETQYF
NA,TRBV6-6,NA,TRBJ2-5,TGTGCCAGCACCCTTACCCCTCAGGGGCGTGCAGAGACCCAGTACTTC,CASTLTPQGRAETQYF
NA,TRBV3-1/TRBV3-2,NA,TRBJ2-3,TGTGCCAGCAGCCGAGCTTCTAGTTTCACAGATACGCAGTATTTT,CASSRASSFTDTQYF
NA,TRBV7-9,NA,TRBJ2-1,TGTGCCAGCAGCTTAACTGATGAGCAGTTCTTC,CASSLTDEQFF
NA,TRBV29-1,TRBD1,TRBJ2-7,TGCAGCGTGGGGGACAGGGCTTTACTAGAGCAGTACTTC,CSVGDRALLEQYF
NA,TRBV18,NA,TRBJ1-5,TGTGCCAGCTCACCGGGGGGTAATCAGCCCCAGCATTTT,CASSPGGNQPQHF
NA,TRBV6-4,NA,TRBJ2-2,TGTGCCAGCAGTGACTCGAGGCACGGCACCGGGGAGCTGTTTTTT,CASSDSRHGTGELFF
NA,TRBV28,NA,TRBJ2-7,TGTGCCAGCAGCCCCACCCGACCGACTTCGGGCGAGCAGTACTTC,CASSPTRPTSGEQYF
NA,TRBV19,NA,TRBJ1-6,TGTGCCAGTACTCGGGGGACCGCGACTATGAATTCACCCCTCCACTTT,CASTRGTATMNSPLHF
NA,TRBV4-3,NA,TRBJ1-1,TGCGCCAGCAGCCAAACCCCAGGGTGGATTGACACTGAAGCTTTCTTT,CASSQTPGWIDTEAFF
NA,TRBV27,NA,TRBJ1-1,TGTGCCAGCACTCTTGGGGGCCGGGACACTGAAGCTTTCTTT,CASTLGGRDTEAFF
NA,TRBV7-2,NA,TRBJ1-2,TGTGCCAGCAGCGCCAAACAGGGTGCCTATGGCTACACCTTC,CASSAKQGAYGYTF
NA,TRBV7-8,TRBD1,TRBJ1-1,TGTGCCAGCAGCTTCGTTGATGAGGGGACAGCTGAAGCTTTCTTT,CASSFVDEGTAEAFF
once,TRBV5-1,NA,TRBJ2-7,TGCGCCAGCAACGCGGGGGCTGGGGAGCAGTACTTC,CASNAGAGEQYF
NA,TRBV29-1,NA,TRBJ1-1,TGCAGCGTTGAGAGGGAACGAGACACTGAAGCTTTCTTT,CSVERERDTEAFF
once,TRBV6-2/TRBV6-3,TRBD1,TRBJ1-3,TGTGCCAGCAGCCTAGGGGGCACCGGAAACACCATATATTTT,CASSLGGTGNTIYF
NA,TRBV2,NA,TRBJ1-1,TGTGCCAGCTCGGGGAACAGGAACACTGAAGCTTTCTTT,CASSGNRNTEAFF
once,TRBV5-1,TRBD1,TRBJ1-2,TGCGCCAGCAGCTCGGGGGACAGCAACTATGGCTACACCTTC,CASSSGDSNYGYTF
NA,TRBV12-3/TRBV12-4,NA,TRBJ1-5,TGTGCCAGCCACAGGGAGCTCGGGCCCCAGCATTTT,CASHRELGPQHF
NA,TRBV9,TRBD1,TRBJ1-2,TGTGCCAGCAGCGTCGGGACAGAAAAAAACTATGGCTACACCTTC,CASSVGTEKNYGYTF
NA,TRBV11-1,TRBD2,TRBJ2-7,TGTGCCAGCAGCTTAGAAGCGGGGGGCCACTACGAGCAGTACTTC,CASSLEAGGHYEQYF
NA,TRBV7-2,NA,TRBJ2-7,TGTGCCAGCAGCTTAGCGGGGGGGCCCTCCTACGAGCAGTACTTC,CASSLAGGPSYEQYF
NA,TRBV5-1,TRBD2,TRBJ2-1,TGCGCCAGCAGCTTGGGTGAACTAGCGGGGGTTTACAATGAGCAGTTCTTC,CASSLGELAGVYNEQFF
NA,TRBV7-8,TRBD1,TRBJ1-2,TGTGCCAGCAGCTTAGAGGGACAGAGCTATGGCTACACCTTC,CASSLEGQSYGYTF
NA,TRBV5-1,TRBD2,TRBJ2-5,TGCGCCAGCAGCTTGGCGGGGACTAGCGGGGGGGTCTTGGAGACCCAGTACTTC,CASSLAGTSGGVLETQYF
NA,TRBV9,TRBD1,TRBJ1-1,TGTGCCAGCAGCGTAGGAGGGGGCGGTGAAGCTTTCTTT,CASSVGGGGEAFF
NA,TRBV11-3,NA,TRBJ1-2,TGTGCCAGCAGCTTGGGACGTCGGGGGAACTATGGCTACACCTTC,CASSLGRRGNYGYTF
NA,TRBV29-1,NA,TRBJ1-1,TGCAGCGTCGGACGGGGGAACACTGAAGCTTTCTTT,CSVGRGNTEAFF
NA,TRBV3-1/TRBV3-2,NA,TRBJ1-1,TGTGCCAGCAGCAGCAGGGGTAGCACTGAAGCTTTCTTT,CASSSRGSTEAFF
NA,TRBV27,NA,TRBJ2-7,TGTGCCAGCAGTTTCAACAGGGTCAACGAGCAGTACTTC,CASSFNRVNEQYF
NA,TRBV7-9,TRBD2,TRBJ2-5,TGTGCCAGCAGCTTAGGCGCGGGGGGGGAGACCCAGTACTTC,CASSLGAGGETQYF
NA,TRBV7-9,NA,TRBJ1-6,TGTGCCAGCAGCCCGGATATAGCCGCCTCACCCCTCCACTTT,CASSPDIAASPLHF
NA,TRBV4-1,NA,TRBJ2-7,TGCGCCAGCAGCTATCCAGGGATCCTACGAAGCGAGCAGTACTTC,CASSYPGILRSEQYF
once,TRBV15,TRBD2,TRBJ2-3,TGTGCCACCAGCCTAGACCCGCGGGGGACAGATACGCAGTATTTT,CATSLDPRGTDTQYF
NA,TRBV2,NA,TRBJ2-7,TGTGCCAGCAGTGATATAGACTTTGGTTCCTACGAGCAGTACTTC,CASSDIDFGSYEQYF
NA,TRBV11-2,TRBD1,TRBJ1-2,TGTGCCAGCAGCTTCCCCCGCCGGGACAGGGCCGCCCGTAACTATGGCTACACCTTC,CASSFPRRDRAARNYGYTF